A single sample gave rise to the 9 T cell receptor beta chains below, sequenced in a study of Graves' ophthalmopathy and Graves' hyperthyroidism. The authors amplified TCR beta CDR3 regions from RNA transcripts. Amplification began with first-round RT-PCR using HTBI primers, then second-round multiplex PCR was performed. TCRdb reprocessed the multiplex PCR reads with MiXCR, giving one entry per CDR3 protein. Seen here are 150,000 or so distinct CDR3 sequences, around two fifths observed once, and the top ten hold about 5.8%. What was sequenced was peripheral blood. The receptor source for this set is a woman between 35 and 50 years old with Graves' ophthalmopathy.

CDR3 sequence (DNA): TGTGCCAGCAGCTCAATAGCGCTCGGGGAGCTGTTTTTT. Amino acids: CASSSIALGELFF. The chain uses TRBV11-3 and TRBJ2-2; the D gene is possibly TRBD2 (5 bases). Germline V gene lookup returns CDR1 SGHNT and CDR2 YENEEA. There are 13 residues in the CDR3. V was trimmed by 4 bases and J by 7 bases, leaving 10 bases between them.

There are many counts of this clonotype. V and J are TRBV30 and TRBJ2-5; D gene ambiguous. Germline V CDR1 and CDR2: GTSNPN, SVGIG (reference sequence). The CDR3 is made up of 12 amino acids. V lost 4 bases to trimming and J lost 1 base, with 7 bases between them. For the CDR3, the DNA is TGTGCCTGGAAAAACATCCAAGAGACCCAGTACTTC. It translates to CAWKNIQETQYF.

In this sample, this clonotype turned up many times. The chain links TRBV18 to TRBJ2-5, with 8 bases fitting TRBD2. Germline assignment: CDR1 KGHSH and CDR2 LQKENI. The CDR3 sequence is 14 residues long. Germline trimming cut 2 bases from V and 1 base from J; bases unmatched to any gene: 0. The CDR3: CASSPTSGQETQYF. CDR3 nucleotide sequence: TGTGCCAGCTCACCAACTAGCGGCCAAGAGACCCAGTACTTC.

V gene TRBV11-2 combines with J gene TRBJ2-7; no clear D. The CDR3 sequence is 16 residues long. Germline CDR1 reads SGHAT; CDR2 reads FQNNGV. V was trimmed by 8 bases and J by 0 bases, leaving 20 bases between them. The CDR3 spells CASSHLEQLSSYEQYF. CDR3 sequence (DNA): TGTGCCAGCTCCCACCTGGAGCAGCTGAGCTCCTACGAGCAGTACTTC.

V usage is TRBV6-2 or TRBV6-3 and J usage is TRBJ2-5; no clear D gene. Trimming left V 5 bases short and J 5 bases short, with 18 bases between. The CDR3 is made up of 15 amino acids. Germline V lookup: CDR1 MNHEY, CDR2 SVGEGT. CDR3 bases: TGTGCCAGCAGTACACGGGCAGCTGGGCAGGAGACCCAGTACTTC. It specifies CASSTRAAGQETQYF.

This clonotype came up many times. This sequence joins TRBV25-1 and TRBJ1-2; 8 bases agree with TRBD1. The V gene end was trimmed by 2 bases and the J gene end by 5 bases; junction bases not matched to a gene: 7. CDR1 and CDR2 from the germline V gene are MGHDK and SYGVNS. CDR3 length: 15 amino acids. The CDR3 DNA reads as TGTGCCAGCAGTGAACCACAGGGGGTAGCTTATGGCTACACCTTC. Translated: CASSEPQGVAYGYTF.

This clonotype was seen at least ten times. CDR3 nucleotide sequence: TGTGCCAGCAGTCCCCGGGAGCCGAATAATTCACCCCTCCACTTT. Translation gives CASSPREPNNSPLHF. The chain has TRBV12-3 or TRBV12-4 and TRBJ1-6; no clear D gene. V was cut by 5 bases and J by 5 bases, with 13 bases left in between. The CDR3 spans 15 residues.

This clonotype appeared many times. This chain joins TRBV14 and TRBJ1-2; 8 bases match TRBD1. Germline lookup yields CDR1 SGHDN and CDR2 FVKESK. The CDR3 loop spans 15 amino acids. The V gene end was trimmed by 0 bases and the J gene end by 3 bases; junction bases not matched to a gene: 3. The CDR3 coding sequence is TGTGCCAGCAGCCAAGACCTGACAGGGGACTATGGCTACACCTTC. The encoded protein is CASSQDLTGDYGYTF.

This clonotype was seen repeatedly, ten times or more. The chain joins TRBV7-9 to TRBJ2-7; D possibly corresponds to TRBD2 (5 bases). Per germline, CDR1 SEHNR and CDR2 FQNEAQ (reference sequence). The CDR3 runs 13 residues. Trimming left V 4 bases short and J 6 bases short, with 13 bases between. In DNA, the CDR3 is TGTGCCAGCAGCTCGGGGTTTCTCTCCGAGCAGTACTTC. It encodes CASSSGFLSEQYF.